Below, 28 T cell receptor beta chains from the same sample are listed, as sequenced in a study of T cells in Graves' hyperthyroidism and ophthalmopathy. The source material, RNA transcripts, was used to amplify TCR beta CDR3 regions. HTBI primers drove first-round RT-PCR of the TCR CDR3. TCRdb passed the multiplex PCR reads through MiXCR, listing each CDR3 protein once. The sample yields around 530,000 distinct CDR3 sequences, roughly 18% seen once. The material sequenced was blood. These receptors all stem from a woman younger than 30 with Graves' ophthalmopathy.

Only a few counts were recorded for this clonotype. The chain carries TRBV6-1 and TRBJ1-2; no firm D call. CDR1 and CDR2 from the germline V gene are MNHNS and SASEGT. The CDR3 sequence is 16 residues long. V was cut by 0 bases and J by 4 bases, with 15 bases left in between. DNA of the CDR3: TGTGCCAGCAGTGAAGCAGGACGCACCTCTGCCTATGGCTACACCTTC. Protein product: CASSEAGRTSAYGYTF.

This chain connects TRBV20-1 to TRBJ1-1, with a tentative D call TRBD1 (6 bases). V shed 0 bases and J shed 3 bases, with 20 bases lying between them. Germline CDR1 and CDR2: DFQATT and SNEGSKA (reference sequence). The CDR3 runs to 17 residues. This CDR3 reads CSARDPYGGLGDTEAFF. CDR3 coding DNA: TGCAGTGCTAGAGATCCGTACGGGGGCTTGGGGGACACTGAAGCTTTCTTT.

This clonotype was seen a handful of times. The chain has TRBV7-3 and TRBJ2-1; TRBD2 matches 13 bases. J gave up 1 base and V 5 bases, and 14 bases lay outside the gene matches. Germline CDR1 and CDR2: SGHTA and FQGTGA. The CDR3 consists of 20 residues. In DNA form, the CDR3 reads TGTGCCAGCAGCCCCCTCGGGGGTGGACTAGCGGGAGATTCCTACAATGAGCAGTTCTTC. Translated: CASSPLGGGLAGDSYNEQFF.

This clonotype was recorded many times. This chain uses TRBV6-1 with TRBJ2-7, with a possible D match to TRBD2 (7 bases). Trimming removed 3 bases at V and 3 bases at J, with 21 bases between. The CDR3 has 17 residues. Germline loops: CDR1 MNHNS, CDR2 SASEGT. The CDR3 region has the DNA TGTGCCAGCAGTGACCCGGATAGGGGGGGGGGCGTCTACGAGCAGTACTTC. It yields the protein CASSDPDRGGGVYEQYF.

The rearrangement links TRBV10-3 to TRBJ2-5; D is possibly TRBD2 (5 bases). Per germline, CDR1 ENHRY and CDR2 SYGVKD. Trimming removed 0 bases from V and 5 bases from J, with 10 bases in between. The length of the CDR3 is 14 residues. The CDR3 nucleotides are TGTGCCATCAGTGAGTCTGGGAGTAAGGAGACCCAGTACTTC. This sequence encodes CAISESGSKETQYF.

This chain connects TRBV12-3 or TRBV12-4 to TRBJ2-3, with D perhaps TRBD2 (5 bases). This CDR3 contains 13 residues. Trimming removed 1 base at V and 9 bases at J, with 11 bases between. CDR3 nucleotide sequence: TGTGCCAGCAGTTTAGGGGCTCTAGCCACGCAGTATTTT. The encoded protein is CASSLGALATQYF.

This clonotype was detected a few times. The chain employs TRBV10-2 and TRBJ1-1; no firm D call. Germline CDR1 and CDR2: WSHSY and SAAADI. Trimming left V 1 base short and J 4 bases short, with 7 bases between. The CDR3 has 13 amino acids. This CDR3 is CASSEWRATEAFF. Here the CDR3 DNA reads TGCGCCAGCAGTGAGTGGCGGGCCACTGAAGCTTTCTTT.

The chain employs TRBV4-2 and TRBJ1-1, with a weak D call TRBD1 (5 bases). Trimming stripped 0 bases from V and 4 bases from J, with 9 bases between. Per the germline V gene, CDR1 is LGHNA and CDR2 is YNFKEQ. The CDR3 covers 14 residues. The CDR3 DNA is TGTGCCAGCAGCCAAGAAGGGACCCCCACTGAAGCTTTCTTT. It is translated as CASSQEGTPTEAFF.

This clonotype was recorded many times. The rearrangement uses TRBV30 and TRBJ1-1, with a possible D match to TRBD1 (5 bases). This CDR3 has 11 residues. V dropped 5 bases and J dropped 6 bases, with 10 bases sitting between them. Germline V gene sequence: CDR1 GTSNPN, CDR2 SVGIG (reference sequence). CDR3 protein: CAWGGAAEAFF. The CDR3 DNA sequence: TGTGCCTGGGGAGGGGCGGCTGAAGCTTTCTTT.

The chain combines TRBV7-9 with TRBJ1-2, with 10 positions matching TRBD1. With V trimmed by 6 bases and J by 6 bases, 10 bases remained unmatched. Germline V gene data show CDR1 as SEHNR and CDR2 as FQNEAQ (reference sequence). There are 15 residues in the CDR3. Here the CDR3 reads CASRPPGTGEDGYTF. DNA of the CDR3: TGTGCCAGCAGACCGCCTGGGACAGGGGAAGATGGCTACACCTTC.

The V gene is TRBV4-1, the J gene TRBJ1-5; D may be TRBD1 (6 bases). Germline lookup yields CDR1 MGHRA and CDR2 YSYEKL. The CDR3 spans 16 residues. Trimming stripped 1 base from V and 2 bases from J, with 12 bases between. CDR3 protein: CASSQVWDNGNQPQHF. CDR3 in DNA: TGCGCCAGCAGCCAAGTTTGGGACAATGGCAATCAGCCCCAGCATTTT.

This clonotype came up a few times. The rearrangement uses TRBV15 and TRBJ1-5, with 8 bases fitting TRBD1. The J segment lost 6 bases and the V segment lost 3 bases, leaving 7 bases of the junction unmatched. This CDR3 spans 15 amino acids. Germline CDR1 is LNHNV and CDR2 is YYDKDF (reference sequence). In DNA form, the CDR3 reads TGTGCCACCAGCAGTTCAGGGGGCTCGGGTCAGCCCCAGCATTTT. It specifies CATSSSGGSGQPQHF.

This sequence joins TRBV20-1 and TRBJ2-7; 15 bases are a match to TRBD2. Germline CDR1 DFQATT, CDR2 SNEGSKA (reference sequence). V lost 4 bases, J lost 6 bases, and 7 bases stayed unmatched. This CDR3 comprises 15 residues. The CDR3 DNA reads TGCAGTGCTACCCGGACTAGCGGGGGGGCAAGCGAGCAGTACTTC. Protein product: CSATRTSGGASEQYF.

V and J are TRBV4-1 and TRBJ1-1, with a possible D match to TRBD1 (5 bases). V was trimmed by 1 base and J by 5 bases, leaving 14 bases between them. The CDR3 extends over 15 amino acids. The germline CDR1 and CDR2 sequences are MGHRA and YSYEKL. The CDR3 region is CASSQVLSGVTEAFF. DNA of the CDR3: TGCGCCAGCAGCCAAGTGCTCTCGGGGGTAACTGAAGCTTTCTTT.

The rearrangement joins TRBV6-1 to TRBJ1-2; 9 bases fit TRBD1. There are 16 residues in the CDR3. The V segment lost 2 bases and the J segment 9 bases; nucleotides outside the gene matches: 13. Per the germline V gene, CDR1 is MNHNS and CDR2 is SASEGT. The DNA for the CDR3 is TGTGCCAGCAGTGAATATGTCGTGCGGGACAGGGCACGCTACACCTTC. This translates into CASSEYVVRDRARYTF.

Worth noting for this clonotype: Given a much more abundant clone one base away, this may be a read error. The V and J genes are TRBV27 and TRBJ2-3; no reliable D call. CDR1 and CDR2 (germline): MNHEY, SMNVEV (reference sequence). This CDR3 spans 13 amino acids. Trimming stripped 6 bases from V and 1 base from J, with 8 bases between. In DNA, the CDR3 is TGTGCCAGCAGCGCTAGGGGCACAGATACGCAGTATTTT. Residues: CASSARGTDTQYF.

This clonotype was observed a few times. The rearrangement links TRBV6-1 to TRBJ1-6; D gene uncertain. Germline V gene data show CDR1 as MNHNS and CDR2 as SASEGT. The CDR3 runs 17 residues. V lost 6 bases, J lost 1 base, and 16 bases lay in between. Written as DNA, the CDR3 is TGTGCCAGCAGCTCATCCCGGGTCGAGTCCTATAATTCACCCCTCCACTTT. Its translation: CASSSSRVESYNSPLHF.

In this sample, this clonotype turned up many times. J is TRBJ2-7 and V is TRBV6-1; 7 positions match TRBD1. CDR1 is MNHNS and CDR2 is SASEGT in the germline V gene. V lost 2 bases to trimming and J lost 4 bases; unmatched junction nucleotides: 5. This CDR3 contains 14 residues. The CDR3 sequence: CASSESHRGYEQYF. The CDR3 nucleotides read TGTGCCAGCAGTGAAAGTCACAGGGGTTACGAGCAGTACTTC.

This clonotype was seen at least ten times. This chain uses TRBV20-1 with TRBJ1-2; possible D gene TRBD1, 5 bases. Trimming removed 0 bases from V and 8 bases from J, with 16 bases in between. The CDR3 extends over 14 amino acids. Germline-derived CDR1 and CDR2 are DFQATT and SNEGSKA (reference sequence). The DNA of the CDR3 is TGCAGTGCTAGAGATGGGGGTGGGTCGGGAGGCTACACCTTC. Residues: CSARDGGGSGGYTF.

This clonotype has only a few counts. The CDR3 loop reads CASSQDPTAGSPLHF. CDR3 DNA: TGTGCCAGCAGCCAAGATCCGACGGCAGGCTCACCCCTCCACTTT. The V call is TRBV4-2, the J call TRBJ1-6; D is unclear. Germline V CDR1 and CDR2: LGHNA, YNFKEQ. Deletions cut 0 bases from V and 10 bases from J, with 13 bases between. This CDR3 has 15 residues.

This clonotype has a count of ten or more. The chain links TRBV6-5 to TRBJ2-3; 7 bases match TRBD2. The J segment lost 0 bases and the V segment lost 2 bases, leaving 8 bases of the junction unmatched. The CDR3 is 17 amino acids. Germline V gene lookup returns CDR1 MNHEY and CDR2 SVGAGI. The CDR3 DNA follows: TGTGCCAGCAGTTACAGACATACGGGGGGAAGCACAGATACGCAGTATTTT. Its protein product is CASSYRHTGGSTDTQYF.

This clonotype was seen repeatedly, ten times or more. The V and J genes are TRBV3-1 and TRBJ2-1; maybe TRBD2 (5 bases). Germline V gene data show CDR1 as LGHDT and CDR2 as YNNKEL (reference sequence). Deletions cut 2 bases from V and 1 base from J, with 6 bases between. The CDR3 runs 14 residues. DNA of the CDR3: TGTGCCAGCAGCCAAAGAGGGTCCTACAATGAGCAGTTCTTC. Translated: CASSQRGSYNEQFF.

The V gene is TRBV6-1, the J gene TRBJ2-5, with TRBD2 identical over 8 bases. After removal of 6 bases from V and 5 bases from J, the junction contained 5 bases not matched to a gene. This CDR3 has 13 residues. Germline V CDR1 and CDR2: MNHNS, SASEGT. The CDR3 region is CASRTGLGETQYF. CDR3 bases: TGTGCCAGCAGAACGGGACTAGGGGAGACCCAGTACTTC.

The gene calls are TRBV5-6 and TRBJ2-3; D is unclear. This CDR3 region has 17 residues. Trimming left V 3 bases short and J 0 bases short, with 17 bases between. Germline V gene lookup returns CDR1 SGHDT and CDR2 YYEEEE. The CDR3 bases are TGTGCCAGCAGCTCCCGGACGGGTGAATCTAGCACAGATACGCAGTATTTT. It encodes CASSSRTGESSTDTQYF.

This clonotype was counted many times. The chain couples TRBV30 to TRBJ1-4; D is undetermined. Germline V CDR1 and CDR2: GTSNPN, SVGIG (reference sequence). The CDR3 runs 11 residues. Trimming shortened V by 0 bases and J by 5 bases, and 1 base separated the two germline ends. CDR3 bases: TGTGCCTGGAGTGTAAATGAAAAACTGTTTTTT. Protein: CAWSVNEKLFF.

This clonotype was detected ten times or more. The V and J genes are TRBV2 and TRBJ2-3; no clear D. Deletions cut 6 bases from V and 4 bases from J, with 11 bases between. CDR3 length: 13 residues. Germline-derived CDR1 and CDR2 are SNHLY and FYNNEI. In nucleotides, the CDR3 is TGTGCCAGCAGGTCGTCTATGTCAGATACGCAGTATTTT. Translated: CASRSSMSDTQYF. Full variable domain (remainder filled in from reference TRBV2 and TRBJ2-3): EPEVTQTPSHQVTQMGQEVILRCVPISNHLYFYWYRQILGQKVEFLVSFYNNEISEKSEIFDDQFSVERPDGSNFTLKIRSTKLEDSAMYFCASRSSMSDTQYFGPGTRLTVL.

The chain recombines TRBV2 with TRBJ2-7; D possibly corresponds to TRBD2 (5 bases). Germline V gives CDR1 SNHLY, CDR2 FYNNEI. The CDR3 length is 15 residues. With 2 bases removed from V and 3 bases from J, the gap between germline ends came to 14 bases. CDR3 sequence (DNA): TGTGCCAGCAGTGAATTCAGCGGCCCTTTCTACGAGCAGTACTTC. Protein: CASSEFSGPFYEQYF.

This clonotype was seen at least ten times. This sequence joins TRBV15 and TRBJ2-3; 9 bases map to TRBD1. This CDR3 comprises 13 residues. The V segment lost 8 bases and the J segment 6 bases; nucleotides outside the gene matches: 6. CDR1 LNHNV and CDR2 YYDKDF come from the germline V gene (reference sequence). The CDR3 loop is CATGQGRADTQYF. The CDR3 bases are TGTGCCACCGGACAGGGGAGGGCGGATACGCAGTATTTT.